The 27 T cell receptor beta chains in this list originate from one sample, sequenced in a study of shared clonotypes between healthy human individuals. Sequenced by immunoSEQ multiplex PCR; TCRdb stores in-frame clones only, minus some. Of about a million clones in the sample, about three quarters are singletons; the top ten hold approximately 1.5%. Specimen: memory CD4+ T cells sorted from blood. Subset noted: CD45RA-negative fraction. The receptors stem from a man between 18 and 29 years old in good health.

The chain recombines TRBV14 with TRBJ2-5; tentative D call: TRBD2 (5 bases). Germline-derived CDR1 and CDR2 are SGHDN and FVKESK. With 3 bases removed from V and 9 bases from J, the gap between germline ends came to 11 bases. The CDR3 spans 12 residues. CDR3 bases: TGTGCCAGCAGCCAGATGGAGAGGGCCCAGTACTTC. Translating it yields CASSQMERAQYF. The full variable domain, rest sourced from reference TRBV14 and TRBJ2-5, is EAGVTQFPSHSVIEKGQTVTLRCDPISGHDNLYWYRRVMGKEIKFLLHFVKESKQDESGMPNNRFLAERTGGTYSTLKVQPAELEDSGVYFCASSQMERAQYFGPGTRLLVL.

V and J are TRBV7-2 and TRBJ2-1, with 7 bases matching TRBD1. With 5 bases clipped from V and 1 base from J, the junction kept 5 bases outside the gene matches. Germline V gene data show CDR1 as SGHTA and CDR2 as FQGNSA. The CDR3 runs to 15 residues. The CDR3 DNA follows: TGTGCCAGCAGCCGAGGGACAGTTTCCTACAATGAGCAGTTCTTC. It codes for CASSRGTVSYNEQFF.

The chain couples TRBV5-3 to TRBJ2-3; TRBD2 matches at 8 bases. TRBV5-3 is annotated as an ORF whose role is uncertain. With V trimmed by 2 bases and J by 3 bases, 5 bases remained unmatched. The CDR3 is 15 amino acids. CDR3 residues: CARSLNGRGTDTQYF. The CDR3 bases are TGTGCCAGAAGCTTAAACGGGAGGGGTACAGATACGCAGTATTTT.

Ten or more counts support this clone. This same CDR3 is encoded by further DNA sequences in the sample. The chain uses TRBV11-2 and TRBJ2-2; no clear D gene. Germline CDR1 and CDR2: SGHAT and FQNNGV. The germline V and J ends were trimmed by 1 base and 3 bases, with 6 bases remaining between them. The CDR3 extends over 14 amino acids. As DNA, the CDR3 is TGTGCCAGCAGCTTAGTAGGGTACACCGGGGAGCTGTTTTTT. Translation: CASSLVGYTGELFF.

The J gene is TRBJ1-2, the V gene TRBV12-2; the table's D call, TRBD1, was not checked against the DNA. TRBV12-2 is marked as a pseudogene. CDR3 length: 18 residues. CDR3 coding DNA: TGTGCAAGTCGCTTAGGAAACCGTGATCCCCAGGCGTCCTATGGCTACACCTTC. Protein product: CASRLGNRDPQASYGYTF.

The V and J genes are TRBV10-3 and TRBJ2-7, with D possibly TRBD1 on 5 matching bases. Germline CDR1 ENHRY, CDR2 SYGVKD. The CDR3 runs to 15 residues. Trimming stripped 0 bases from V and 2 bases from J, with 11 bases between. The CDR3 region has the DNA TGTGCCATCAGTGAGTCTCTCGACAGAGCCTACGAGCAGTACTTC. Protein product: CAISESLDRAYEQYF.

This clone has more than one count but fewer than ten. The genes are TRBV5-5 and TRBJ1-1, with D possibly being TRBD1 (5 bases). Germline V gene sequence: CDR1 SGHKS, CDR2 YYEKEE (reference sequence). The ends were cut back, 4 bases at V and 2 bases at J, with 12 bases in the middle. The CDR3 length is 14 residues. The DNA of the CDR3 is TGTGCCAGCAGCGCCGCAGGGACTAACACTGAAGCTTTCTTT. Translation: CASSAAGTNTEAFF.

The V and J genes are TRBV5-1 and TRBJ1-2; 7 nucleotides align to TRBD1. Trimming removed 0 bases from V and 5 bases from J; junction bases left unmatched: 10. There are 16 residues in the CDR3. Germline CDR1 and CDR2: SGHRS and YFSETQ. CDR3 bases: TGCGCCAGCAGCTTGGGCGGCGGGGACAGTCAATATGGCTACACCTTC. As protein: CASSLGGGDSQYGYTF. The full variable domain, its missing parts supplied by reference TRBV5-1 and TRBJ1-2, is KAGVTQTPRYLIKTRGQQVTLSCSPISGHRSVSWYQQTPGQGLQFLFEYFSETQRNKGNFPGRFSGRQFSNSRSEMNVSTLELGDSALYLCASSLGGGDSQYGYTFGSGTRLTVV.

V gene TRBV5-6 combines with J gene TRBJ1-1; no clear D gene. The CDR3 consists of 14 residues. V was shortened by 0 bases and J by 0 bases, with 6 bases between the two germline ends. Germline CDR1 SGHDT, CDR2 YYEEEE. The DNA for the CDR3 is TGTGCCAGCAGCTTGGGCAGGTTGAACACTGAAGCTTTCTTT. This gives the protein CASSLGRLNTEAFF.

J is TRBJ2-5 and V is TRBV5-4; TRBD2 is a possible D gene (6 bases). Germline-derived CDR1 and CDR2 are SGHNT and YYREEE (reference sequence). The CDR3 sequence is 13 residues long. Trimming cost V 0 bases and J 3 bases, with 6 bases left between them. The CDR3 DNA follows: TGTGCCAGCAGCTTGGGACTAGAAGAGACCCAGTACTTC. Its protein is CASSLGLEETQYF.

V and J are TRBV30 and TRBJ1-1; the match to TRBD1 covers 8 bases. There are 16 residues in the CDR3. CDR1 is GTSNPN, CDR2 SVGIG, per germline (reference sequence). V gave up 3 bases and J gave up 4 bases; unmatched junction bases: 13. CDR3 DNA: TGTGCCTGGAGAGATTCAGGGGGCGCGAGGGGCACTGAAGCTTTCTTT. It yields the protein CAWRDSGGARGTEAFF.

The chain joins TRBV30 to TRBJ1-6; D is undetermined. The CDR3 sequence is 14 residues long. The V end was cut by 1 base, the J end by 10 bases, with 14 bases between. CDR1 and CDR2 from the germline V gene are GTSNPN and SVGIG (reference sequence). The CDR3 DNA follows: TGTGCCTGGAGTGACCTGGTTGGGAGCTCACCCCTCCACTTT. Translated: CAWSDLVGSSPLHF.

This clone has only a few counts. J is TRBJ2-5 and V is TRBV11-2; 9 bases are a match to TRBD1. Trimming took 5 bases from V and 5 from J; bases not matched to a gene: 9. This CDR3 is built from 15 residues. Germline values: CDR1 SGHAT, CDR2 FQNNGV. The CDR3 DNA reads TGTGCCAGCAGCATACCACAGGGGGCGCGGGAGACCCAGTACTTC. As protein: CASSIPQGARETQYF.

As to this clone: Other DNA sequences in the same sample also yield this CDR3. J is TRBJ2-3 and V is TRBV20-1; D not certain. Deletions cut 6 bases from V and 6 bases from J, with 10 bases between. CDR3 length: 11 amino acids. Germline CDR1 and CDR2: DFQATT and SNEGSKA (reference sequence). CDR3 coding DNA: TGCAGTGCCCGAGTCGTGGATACGCAGTATTTT. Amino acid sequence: CSARVVDTQYF.

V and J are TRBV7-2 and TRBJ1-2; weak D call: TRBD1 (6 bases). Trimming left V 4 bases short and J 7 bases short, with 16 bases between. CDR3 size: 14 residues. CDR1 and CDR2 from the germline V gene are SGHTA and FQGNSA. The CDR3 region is CASSSRQEVSGYTF. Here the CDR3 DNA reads TGTGCCAGCAGCTCCCGACAGGAGGTCTCTGGCTACACCTTC.

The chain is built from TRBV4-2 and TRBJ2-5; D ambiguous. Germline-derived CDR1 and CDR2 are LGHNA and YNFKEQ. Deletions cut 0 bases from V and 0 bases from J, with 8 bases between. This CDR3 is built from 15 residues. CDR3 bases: TGTGCCAGCAGCCAAGATAGGAACTACCAAGAGACCCAGTACTTC. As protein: CASSQDRNYQETQYF.

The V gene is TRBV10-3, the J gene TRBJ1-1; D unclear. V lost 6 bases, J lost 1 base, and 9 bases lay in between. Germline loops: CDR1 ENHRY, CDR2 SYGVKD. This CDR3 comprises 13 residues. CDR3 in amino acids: CAIRWEPNTEAFF. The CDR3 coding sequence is TGTGCCATCAGGTGGGAACCGAACACTGAAGCTTTCTTT.

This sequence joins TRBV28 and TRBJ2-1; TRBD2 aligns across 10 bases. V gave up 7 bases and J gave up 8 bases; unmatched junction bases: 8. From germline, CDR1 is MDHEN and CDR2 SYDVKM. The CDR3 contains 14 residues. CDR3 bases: TGTGCCAGCACCTCGGGGACTAGCGTCTATGAGCAGTTCTTC. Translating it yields CASTSGTSVYEQFF.

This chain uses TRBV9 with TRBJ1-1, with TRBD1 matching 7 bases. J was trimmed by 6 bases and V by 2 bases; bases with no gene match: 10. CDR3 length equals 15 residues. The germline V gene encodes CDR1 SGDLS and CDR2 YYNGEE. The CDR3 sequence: CASSVNPGGGAEAFF. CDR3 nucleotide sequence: TGTGCCAGCAGCGTCAATCCAGGGGGAGGTGCTGAAGCTTTCTTT.

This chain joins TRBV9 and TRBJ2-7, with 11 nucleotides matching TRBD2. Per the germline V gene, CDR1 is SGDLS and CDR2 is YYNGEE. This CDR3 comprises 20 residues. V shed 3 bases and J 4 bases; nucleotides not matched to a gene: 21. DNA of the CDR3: TGTGCCAGCAGCGCACATGGTGGGCTAGCGGGAGGATTGAGGACGTACGAGCAGTACTTC. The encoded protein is CASSAHGGLAGGLRTYEQYF.

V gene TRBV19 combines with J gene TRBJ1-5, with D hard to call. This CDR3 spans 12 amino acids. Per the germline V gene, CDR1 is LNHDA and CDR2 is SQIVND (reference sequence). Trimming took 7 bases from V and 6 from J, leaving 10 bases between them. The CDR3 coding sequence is TGTGCCAGTAAAGAGGGAGGTCAGCCCCAGCATTTT. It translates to CASKEGGQPQHF.

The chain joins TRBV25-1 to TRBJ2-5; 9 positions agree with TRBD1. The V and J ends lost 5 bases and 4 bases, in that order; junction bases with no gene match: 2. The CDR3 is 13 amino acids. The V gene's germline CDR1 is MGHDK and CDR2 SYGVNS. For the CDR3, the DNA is TGTGCCAGCAGTCGGGACAGGGTAGAGACCCAGTACTTC. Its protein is CASSRDRVETQYF.

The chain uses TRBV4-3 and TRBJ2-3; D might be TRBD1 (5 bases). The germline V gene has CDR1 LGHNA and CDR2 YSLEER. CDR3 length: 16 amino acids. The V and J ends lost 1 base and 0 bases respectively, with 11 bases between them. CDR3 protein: CASSQGTYGSTDTQYF. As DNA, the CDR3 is TGCGCCAGCAGCCAAGGGACATATGGGAGCACAGATACGCAGTATTTT.

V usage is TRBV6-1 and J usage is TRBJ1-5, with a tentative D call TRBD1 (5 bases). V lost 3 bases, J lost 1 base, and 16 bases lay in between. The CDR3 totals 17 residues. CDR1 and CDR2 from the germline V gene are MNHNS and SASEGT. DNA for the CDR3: TGTGCCAGCAGTGACCCGACCGGGACCCTGAGCAATCAGCCCCAGCATTTT. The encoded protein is CASSDPTGTLSNQPQHF.

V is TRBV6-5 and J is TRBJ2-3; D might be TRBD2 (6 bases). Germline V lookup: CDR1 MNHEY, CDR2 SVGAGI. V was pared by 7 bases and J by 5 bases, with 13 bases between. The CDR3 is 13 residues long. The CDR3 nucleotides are TGTGCCAGCAAACGGGAGTTGGTAGATACGCAGTATTTT. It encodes CASKRELVDTQYF.

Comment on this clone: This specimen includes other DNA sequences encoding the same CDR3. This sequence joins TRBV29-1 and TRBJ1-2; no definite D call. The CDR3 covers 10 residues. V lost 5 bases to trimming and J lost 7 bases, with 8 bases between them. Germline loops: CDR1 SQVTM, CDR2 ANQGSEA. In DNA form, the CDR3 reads TGCAGCGTTAGTTCCGGTGGCTACACCTTC. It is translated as CSVSSGGYTF.

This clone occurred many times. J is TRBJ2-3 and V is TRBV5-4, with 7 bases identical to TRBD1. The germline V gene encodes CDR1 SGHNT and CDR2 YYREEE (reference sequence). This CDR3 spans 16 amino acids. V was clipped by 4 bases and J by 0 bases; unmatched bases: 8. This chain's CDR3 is CASSPPGTASTDTQYF. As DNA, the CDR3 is TGTGCCAGCAGCCCCCCGGGGACAGCTAGCACAGATACGCAGTATTTT.